This TCR beta chain was sequenced during a study of shared clonotypes between healthy human individuals. Deep level was the assay's run setting. Original methodology: Because ImmunoSEQ provided only junction sequences with no quality scores, the filtering differed. Profiling relied on immunoSEQ multiplex PCR, and the TCRdb table lists in-frame clones only, not all of them. The V and J calls and clone size are taken from that table; D and trimming were inferred from the DNA. Of roughly 760,000 clones in the sample, roughly 70% were seen once. V lost 6 bases and J lost 0, with 13 bases in between. The CDR3 totals 15 residues. The germline V gene encodes CDR1 MNHEY and CDR2 SVGAGI. On this clone: Its antigen remains unknown.

Findings and limits, study-wide: Relative to memory subsets, naive subsets generally showed larger estimated richness.

The sequencing sample was made of memory CD4+ T cells sorted from blood. The subset was: CD45RA-negative fraction. The clonotype comes from a woman aged 25 to 45 in good health. The V and J genes are TRBV6-5 and TRBJ2-3, with D tentatively TRBD1 or TRBD2 (5 bases each). The CDR3 loop is CASRKKGRSTDTQYF. The DNA of the CDR3 is TGTGCCAGCAGAAAAAAGGGACGGAGCACAGATACGCAGTATTTT.